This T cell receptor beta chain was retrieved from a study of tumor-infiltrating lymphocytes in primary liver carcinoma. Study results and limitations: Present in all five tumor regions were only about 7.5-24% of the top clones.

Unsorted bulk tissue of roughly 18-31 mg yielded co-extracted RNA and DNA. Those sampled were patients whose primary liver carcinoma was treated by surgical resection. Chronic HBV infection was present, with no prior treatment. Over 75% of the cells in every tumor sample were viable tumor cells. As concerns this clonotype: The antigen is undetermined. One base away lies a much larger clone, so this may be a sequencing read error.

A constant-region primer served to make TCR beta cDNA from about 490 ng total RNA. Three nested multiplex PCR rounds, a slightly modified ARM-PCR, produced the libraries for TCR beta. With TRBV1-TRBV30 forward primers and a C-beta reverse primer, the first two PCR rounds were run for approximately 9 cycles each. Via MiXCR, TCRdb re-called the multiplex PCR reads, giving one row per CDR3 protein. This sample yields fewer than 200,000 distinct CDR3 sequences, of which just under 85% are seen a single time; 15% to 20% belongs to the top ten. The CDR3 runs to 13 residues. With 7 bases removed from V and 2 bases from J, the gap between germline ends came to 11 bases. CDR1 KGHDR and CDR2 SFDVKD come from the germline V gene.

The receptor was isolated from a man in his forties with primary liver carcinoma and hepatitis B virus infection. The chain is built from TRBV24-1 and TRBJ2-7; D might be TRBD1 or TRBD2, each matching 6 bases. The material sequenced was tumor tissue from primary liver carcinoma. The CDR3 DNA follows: TGTGCCACCAGCTCGGGGGCGGCCTACGAGCAGTACTTC. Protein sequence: CATSSGAAYEQYF.